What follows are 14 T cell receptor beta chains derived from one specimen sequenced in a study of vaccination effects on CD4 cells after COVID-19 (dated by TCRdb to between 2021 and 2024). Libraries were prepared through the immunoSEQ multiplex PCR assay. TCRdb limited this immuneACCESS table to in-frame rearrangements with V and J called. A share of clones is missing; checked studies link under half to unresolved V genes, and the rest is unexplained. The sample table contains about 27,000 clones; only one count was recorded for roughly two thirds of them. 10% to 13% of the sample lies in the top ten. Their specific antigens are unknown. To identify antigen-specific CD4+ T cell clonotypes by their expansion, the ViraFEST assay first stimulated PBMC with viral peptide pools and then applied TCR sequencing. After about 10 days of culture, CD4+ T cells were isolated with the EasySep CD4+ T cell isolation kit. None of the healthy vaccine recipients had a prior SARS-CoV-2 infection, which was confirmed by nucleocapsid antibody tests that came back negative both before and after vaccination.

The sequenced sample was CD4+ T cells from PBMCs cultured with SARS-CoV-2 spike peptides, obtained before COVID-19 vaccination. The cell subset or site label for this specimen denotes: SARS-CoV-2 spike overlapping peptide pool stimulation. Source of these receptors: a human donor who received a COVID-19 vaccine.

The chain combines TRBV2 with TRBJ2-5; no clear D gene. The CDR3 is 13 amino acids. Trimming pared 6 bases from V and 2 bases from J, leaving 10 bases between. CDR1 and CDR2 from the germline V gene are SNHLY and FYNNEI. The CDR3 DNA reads TGTGCCAGCAGGCGGTTCGGTCAAGAGACCCAGTACTTC. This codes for CASRRFGQETQYF. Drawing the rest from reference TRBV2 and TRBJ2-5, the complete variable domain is EPEVTQTPSHQVTQMGQEVILRCVPISNHLYFYWYRQILGQKVEFLVSFYNNEISEKSEIFDDQFSVERPDGSNFTLKIRSTKLEDSAMYFCASRRFGQETQYFGPGTRLLVL.

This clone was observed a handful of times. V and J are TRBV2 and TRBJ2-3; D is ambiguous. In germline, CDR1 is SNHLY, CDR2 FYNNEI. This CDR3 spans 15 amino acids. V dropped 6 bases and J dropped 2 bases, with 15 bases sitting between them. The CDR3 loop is CASRQNPGPTDTQYF. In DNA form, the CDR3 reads TGTGCCAGCAGGCAGAACCCCGGACCCACAGATACGCAGTATTTT. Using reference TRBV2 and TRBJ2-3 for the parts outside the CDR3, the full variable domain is EPEVTQTPSHQVTQMGQEVILRCVPISNHLYFYWYRQILGQKVEFLVSFYNNEISEKSEIFDDQFSVERPDGSNFTLKIRSTKLEDSAMYFCASRQNPGPTDTQYFGPGTRLTVL.

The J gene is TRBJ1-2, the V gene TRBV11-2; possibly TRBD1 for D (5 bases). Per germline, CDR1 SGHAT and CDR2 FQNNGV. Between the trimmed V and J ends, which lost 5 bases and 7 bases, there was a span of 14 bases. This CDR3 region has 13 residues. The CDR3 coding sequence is TGTGCCAGCAGCCCGACGGGGGAAGGTGGCTACACCTTC. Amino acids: CASSPTGEGGYTF.

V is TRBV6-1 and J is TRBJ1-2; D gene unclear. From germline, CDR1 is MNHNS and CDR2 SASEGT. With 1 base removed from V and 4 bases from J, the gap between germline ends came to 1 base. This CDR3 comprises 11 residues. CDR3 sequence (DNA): TGTGCCAGCAGTGAAGGCTATGGCTACACCTTC. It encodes CASSEGYGYTF.

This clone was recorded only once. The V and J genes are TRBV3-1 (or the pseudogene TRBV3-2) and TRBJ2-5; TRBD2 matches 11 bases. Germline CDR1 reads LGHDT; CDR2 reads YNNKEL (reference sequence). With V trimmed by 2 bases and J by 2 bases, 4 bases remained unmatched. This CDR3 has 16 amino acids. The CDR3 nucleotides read TGTGCCAGCAGCCAACCCCGGACTAGCGGGCAAGAGACCCAGTACTTC. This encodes CASSQPRTSGQETQYF.

The CDR3 reads CASPKERRLERYGYTF. DNA of the CDR3: TGTGCTAGTCCTAAGGAGCGTAGACTGGAACGCTATGGCTACACCTTC. The J gene is TRBJ1-2, the V gene TRBV12-5; D remains ambiguous. Trimming removed 8 bases from V and 4 bases from J, with 23 bases in between. The CDR3 is 16 residues long. Per germline, CDR1 LGHNT and CDR2 FRNRAP.

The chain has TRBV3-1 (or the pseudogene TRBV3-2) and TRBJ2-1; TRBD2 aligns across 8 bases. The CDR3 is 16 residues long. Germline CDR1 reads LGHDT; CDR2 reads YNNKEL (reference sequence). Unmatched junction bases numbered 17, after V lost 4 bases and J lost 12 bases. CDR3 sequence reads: CASSRDGTSRYKGQFF. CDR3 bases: TGTGCCAGCAGCCGCGACGGGACTAGTCGTTACAAGGGGCAGTTCTTC.

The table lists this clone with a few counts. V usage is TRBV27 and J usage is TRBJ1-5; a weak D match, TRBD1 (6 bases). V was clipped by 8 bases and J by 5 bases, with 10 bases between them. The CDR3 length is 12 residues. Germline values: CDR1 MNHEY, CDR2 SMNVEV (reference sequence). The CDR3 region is CASGTSDQPQHF. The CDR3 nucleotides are TGTGCCAGCGGGACATCCGATCAGCCCCAGCATTTT.

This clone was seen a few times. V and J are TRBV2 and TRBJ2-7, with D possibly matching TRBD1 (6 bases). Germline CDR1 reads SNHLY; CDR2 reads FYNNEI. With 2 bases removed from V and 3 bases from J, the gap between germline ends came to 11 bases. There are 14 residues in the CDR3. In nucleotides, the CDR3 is TGTGCCAGCAGTGAACAGGGGAAAGGCTACGAGCAGTACTTC. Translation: CASSEQGKGYEQYF.

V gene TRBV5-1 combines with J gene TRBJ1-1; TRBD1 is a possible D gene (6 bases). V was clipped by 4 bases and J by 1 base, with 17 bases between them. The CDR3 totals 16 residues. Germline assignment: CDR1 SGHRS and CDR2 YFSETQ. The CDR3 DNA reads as TGCGCCAGCAGCACCCAACCCGGACAGACGAACACTGAAGCTTTCTTT. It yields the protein CASSTQPGQTNTEAFF. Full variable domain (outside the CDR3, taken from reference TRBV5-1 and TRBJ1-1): KAGVTQTPRYLIKTRGQQVTLSCSPISGHRSVSWYQQTPGQGLQFLFEYFSETQRNKGNFPGRFSGRQFSNSRSEMNVSTLELGDSALYLCASSTQPGQTNTEAFFGQGTRLTVV.

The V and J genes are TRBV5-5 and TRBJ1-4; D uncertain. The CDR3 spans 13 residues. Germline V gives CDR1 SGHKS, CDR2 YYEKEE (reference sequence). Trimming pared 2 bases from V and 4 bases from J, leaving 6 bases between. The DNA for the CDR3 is TGTGCCAGCAGCTTCCGGGTTAATGAAAAACTGTTTTTT. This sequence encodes CASSFRVNEKLFF. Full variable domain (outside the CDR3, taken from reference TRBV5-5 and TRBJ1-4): DAGVTQSPTHLIKTRGQQVTLRCSPISGHKSVSWYQQVLGQGPQFIFQYYEKEERGRGNFPDRFSARQFPNYSSELNVNALLLGDSALYLCASSFRVNEKLFFGSGTQLSVL.

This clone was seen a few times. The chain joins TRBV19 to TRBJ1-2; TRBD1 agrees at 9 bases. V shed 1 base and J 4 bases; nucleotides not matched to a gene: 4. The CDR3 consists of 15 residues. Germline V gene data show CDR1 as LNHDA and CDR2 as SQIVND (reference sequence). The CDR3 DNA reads TGTGCCAGTAGTATAGGGACAGGGGCCCCCTATGGCTACACCTTC. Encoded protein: CASSIGTGAPYGYTF.

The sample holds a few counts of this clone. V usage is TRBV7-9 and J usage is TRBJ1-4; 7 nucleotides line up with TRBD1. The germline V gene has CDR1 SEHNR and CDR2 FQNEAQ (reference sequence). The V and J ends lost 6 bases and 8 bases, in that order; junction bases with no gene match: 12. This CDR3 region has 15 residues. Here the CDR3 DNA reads TGTGCCAGCAGTCGAACTCAGGGGGTAGAGGAAAAACTGTTTTTT. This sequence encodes CASSRTQGVEEKLFF.

The CDR3 here is CSVSGASATNTEAFF. CDR3 DNA sequence: TGCAGCGTCTCAGGGGCCTCCGCCACGAACACTGAAGCTTTCTTT. The chain combines TRBV29-1 with TRBJ1-1; tentatively, D is TRBD1 (6 bases). Germline lookup yields CDR1 SQVTM and CDR2 ANQGSEA. The V end was cut by 6 bases, the J end by 1 base, with 18 bases between. This CDR3 spans 15 amino acids.